This T cell receptor beta chain derives from a study of T cell repertoires in cytomegalovirus infection. Overall study: CMV infection plus the matching HLA type was flagged by public TCR beta signatures. Broader study findings: Across the ex vivo response, the dominant clonotypes were HLA-C-restricted CMV-specific TCR beta clonotypes. Cumulative frequency of public TCR beta families picked out carriers of CMV plus the relevant HLA.

TCRdb reprocessed the reads with MiXCR, giving one entry per CDR3 protein. The table has approximately 490,000 distinct CDR3 sequences, over 9% seen once; the top ten hold roughly a tenth. On this clonotype: Its antigen is not known.

CDR1 is SEHNR and CDR2 is FQNEAQ in the germline V gene (reference sequence). V was shortened by 1 base and J by 9 bases, with 10 bases between the two germline ends. CDR3 length equals 13 residues. This TCR derives from a human donor in good health (CMV status not recorded). Some clones in this sample may be carry-over from other donors' samples. Input material: PBMCs. The rearrangement links TRBV7-9 to TRBJ2-1, with D perhaps TRBD1 (5 bases). CDR3 coding DNA: TGTGCCAGCAGCTTAGAGGGCCAGGGTGAGCAGTTCTTC. Translating it yields CASSLEGQGEQFF.